The 8 T cell receptor beta chains given below trace back to one sample, sequenced in a study (dated by TCRdb to between 2015 and 2016). Preparation of the library involved 5' RACE. Sequencing used an Illumina MiSeq. Using fastp at Q25 and MiXCR, TCRdb reprocessed the public reads and kept productive beta chains. Entries are consolidated by CDR3 protein sequence, retaining the most common genes and DNA. In all, the sample holds approximately 40,000 distinct CDR3 sequences, and over 25% of those were seen once. The ten largest clones add up to approximately 4.1% of the sample. The sequencing input was tumor-infiltrating memory CD4+ T cells sorted from the breast tumor. The cell subset or site label corresponds to: memory CD4+ T cells, CD4+CD45RO+CD25-. The receptors were sampled from a female donor with breast cancer.

Ten or more counts support this clonotype. This chain joins TRBV7-9 and TRBJ1-1, with a weak D call TRBD1 (6 bases). Germline V lookup: CDR1 SEHNR, CDR2 FQNEAQ (reference sequence). The CDR3 runs 16 residues. V lost 5 bases and J 0 bases, leaving 16 bases between the germline ends. The CDR3 sequence: CASSPPGGGMNTEAFF. The CDR3 DNA sequence: TGTGCCAGCAGCCCGCCGGGTGGGGGCATGAACACTGAAGCTTTCTTT.

V gene TRBV2 combines with J gene TRBJ1-5; weak D call: TRBD1 (5 bases). CDR3 length: 15 amino acids. CDR1 and CDR2 from the germline V gene are SNHLY and FYNNEI. The V end lost 2 bases, the J end lost 4 bases, and 12 bases lay between the germline ends. The CDR3 region is CASSELGLQNQPQHF. CDR3 nucleotide sequence: TGTGCCAGCAGTGAACTGGGGCTACAAAATCAGCCCCAGCATTTT.

This clonotype was seen more than once but under ten times. The chain couples TRBV7-2 to TRBJ2-7, with TRBD2 identical over 7 bases. Per the germline V gene, CDR1 is SGHTA and CDR2 is FQGNSA. CDR3 size: 14 residues. V was clipped by 5 bases and J by 5 bases; unmatched bases: 9. CDR3 sequence reads: CASSKGLGYNEQYF. In nucleotides, the CDR3 is TGTGCCAGCAGCAAAGGACTAGGTTATAACGAGCAGTACTTC.

This clonotype was detected ten times or more. The J gene is TRBJ1-2, the V gene TRBV10-3; no clear D. The V gene lost 0 bases and the J gene lost 2 bases, with 10 bases spanning the gap. The V gene's germline CDR1 is ENHRY and CDR2 SYGVKD. The CDR3 is 15 residues long. Here the CDR3 reads CAISESSSPNYGYTF. CDR3 in DNA: TGTGCCATCAGTGAGTCGAGCAGTCCCAACTATGGCTACACCTTC.

The chain combines TRBV5-1 with TRBJ2-1, with 11 bases that match TRBD2. After removal of 6 bases from V and 9 bases from J, the junction contained 5 bases not matched to a gene. The CDR3 has 13 residues. Germline CDR1 SGHRS, CDR2 YFSETQ. The CDR3 loop reads CASNEGLAVEQFF. CDR3 nucleotide sequence: TGCGCCAGCAACGAGGGACTAGCGGTTGAGCAGTTCTTC.

This clonotype was counted many times. V gene TRBV15 combines with J gene TRBJ1-2, with D possibly matching TRBD1 (5 bases). Trimming cost V 2 bases and J 8 bases, with 15 bases left between them. The germline gives CDR1 LNHNV, CDR2 YYDKDF (reference sequence). This CDR3 has 14 residues. This CDR3 is CATSRISGKGGYTF. The DNA for the CDR3 is TGTGCCACCAGCAGAATTAGCGGAAAGGGGGGCTACACCTTC.

The chain couples TRBV12-3 or TRBV12-4 to TRBJ1-5; tentatively, D is TRBD1 (6 bases). V was clipped by 6 bases and J by 3 bases, with 12 bases between them. The CDR3 spans 14 residues. CDR3 bases: TGTGCCAGCAGCTTGGACAGCCTCAATCAGCCCCAGCATTTT. This sequence encodes CASSLDSLNQPQHF.

This clonotype has a handful of counts. This rearrangement joins TRBV6-6 to TRBJ1-4; no reliable D call. The V gene's germline CDR1 is MNHNY and CDR2 SVGAGI (reference sequence). Deletions cut 1 base from V and 0 bases from J, with 6 bases between. This CDR3 region has 15 residues. CDR3 protein: CASSYLGSTNEKLFF. The CDR3 DNA reads as TGTGCCAGCAGTTACTTGGGGTCAACTAATGAAAAACTGTTTTTT.